The next 18 T cell receptor beta chains were all read from a single sample in a study of cytomegalovirus exposure and HLA in healthy donors (dated by TCRdb to 2015 to 2018). Libraries were made using the immunoSEQ multiplex PCR assay. For the multiplex PCR, a mixture combining 60 forward primers for TCR Vbeta segments and 13 reverse primers for TCR Jbeta segments was used. In TCRdb, the immuneACCESS table is reduced to in-frame sequences with V and J assigned. These tables do not hold every clone; where another copy was compared, an unresolved V gene accounts for under half, and the others remain unexplained. This sample lists tens of thousands of clones; around 73% were detected once. In total, the top ten clones hold approximately 7% of the sample. The sample taken for sequencing was PBMCs. The receptors were gathered from a man aged 55 to 70 in good health and CMV-seronegative.

The rearrangement joins TRBV28 to TRBJ1-6; unclear D gene. This CDR3 spans 12 amino acids. V gave up 2 bases and J gave up 12 bases, with 8 bases separating them. The germline gives CDR1 MDHEN, CDR2 SYDVKM. CDR3 DNA: TGTGCCAGCAGTTTACCTCGGGGACCCCTCCACTTT. Encoded protein: CASSLPRGPLHF.

For this clone: Other nucleotide sequences from this sample produce the same CDR3. The V call is TRBV7-9, the J call TRBJ1-1, with TRBD1 as a possible D gene (5 bases). The length of the CDR3 is 14 residues. Trimming pared 0 bases from V and 5 bases from J, leaving 10 bases between. CDR1 and CDR2 from the germline V gene are SEHNR and FQNEAQ (reference sequence). For the CDR3, the DNA is TGTGCCAGCAGCTTAGCGCCGGGGGAAACTGAAGCTTTCTTT. The encoded protein is CASSLAPGETEAFF. The complete variable domain, with remaining parts taken from reference TRBV7-9 and TRBJ1-1, reads DTGVSQNPRHKITKRGQNVTFRCDPISEHNRLYWYRQTLGQGPEFLTYFQNEAQLEKSRLLSDRFSAERPKGSFSTLEIQRTEQGDSAMYLCASSLAPGETEAFFGQGTRLTVV.

This clone was picked up one time. V is TRBV5-1 and J is TRBJ2-5; D is possibly TRBD2 (6 bases). The CDR3 length is 16 residues. Germline V gives CDR1 SGHRS, CDR2 YFSETQ. V lost 0 bases to trimming and J lost 1 base, with 13 bases between them. CDR3 amino acids: CASSLAGASAQETQYF. For the CDR3, the DNA is TGCGCCAGCAGCTTGGCCGGTGCTAGCGCCCAAGAGACCCAGTACTTC.

The chain carries TRBV6-5 and TRBJ2-4, with D possibly matching TRBD1 (5 bases). The CDR3 is 11 residues long. The germline V gene has CDR1 MNHEY and CDR2 SVGAGI. V was shortened by 5 bases and J by 10 bases, with 9 bases between the two germline ends. CDR3 region: CASSQGGIQYF. Written as DNA, the CDR3 is TGTGCCAGCAGTCAGGGTGGGATTCAGTACTTC.

This sequence joins TRBV5-1 and TRBJ2-1; D gene ambiguous. Looked up from germline, CDR1 is SGHRS and CDR2 is YFSETQ. V dropped 0 bases and J dropped 7 bases, with 11 bases sitting between them. The CDR3 is made up of 14 amino acids. CDR3 amino acids: CASSLDLRSNEQFF. The CDR3 DNA reads as TGCGCCAGCAGCTTGGACCTACGAAGTAATGAGCAGTTCTTC. Full variable domain (outside the CDR3, taken from reference TRBV5-1 and TRBJ2-1): KAGVTQTPRYLIKTRGQQVTLSCSPISGHRSVSWYQQTPGQGLQFLFEYFSETQRNKGNFPGRFSGRQFSNSRSEMNVSTLELGDSALYLCASSLDLRSNEQFFGPGTRLTVL.

The chain has TRBV9 and TRBJ2-1; D unclear. This CDR3 spans 15 amino acids. Trimming left V 7 bases short and J 0 bases short, with 14 bases between. Germline CDR1 reads SGDLS; CDR2 reads YYNGEE. The CDR3 spells CASAVAPSSYNEQFF. DNA of the CDR3: TGTGCCAGCGCGGTGGCCCCAAGCTCCTACAATGAGCAGTTCTTC.

The CDR3: CASWTGGFDEQYF. CDR3 bases: TGTGCCAGCTGGACAGGGGGATTTGACGAGCAGTACTTC. This chain connects TRBV5-5 to TRBJ2-7, with 10 bases fitting TRBD1. With V trimmed by 7 bases and J by 5 bases, 6 bases remained unmatched. Germline V gene data show CDR1 as SGHKS and CDR2 as YYEKEE (reference sequence). The CDR3 runs 13 residues.

This clone was seen a single time. V gene TRBV7-9 combines with J gene TRBJ2-3; unclear D gene. CDR1 and CDR2 (germline): SEHNR, FQNEAQ (reference sequence). The CDR3 loop spans 13 amino acids. The V and J ends lost 7 bases and 6 bases respectively, with 14 bases between them. The CDR3 region is CASTSSGGDTQYF. The CDR3 coding sequence is TGTGCCAGCACCTCATCCGGTGGTGATACGCAGTATTTT.

The J gene is TRBJ2-1, the V gene TRBV16, with 8 bases lining up with TRBD2. J gave up 9 bases and V 3 bases, and 4 bases lay outside the gene matches. The germline CDR1 and CDR2 sequences are KGHSY and FQNENV. The CDR3 runs to 13 residues. CDR3 in DNA: TGTGCCAGCAGCCACGGTCGGGGGGGTGAGCAGTTCTTC. Amino acids: CASSHGRGGEQFF.

The chain couples TRBV6-5 to TRBJ1-3; D is possibly TRBD1 (6 bases). The CDR3 sequence is 15 residues long. Germline assignment: CDR1 MNHEY and CDR2 SVGAGI. The V end lost 5 bases, the J end lost 2 bases, and 13 bases lay between the germline ends. The CDR3 nucleotides are TGTGCCAGCAGTCTCACAGGGACGGCTGGAAACACCATATATTTT. Its protein product is CASSLTGTAGNTIYF.

This chain connects TRBV5-1 to TRBJ2-7, with D unclear. V was shortened by 0 bases and J by 3 bases, with 7 bases between the two germline ends. CDR3 size: 13 residues. Germline assignment: CDR1 SGHRS and CDR2 YFSETQ. For the CDR3, the DNA is TGCGCCAGCAGCTTGGCCGTCAGCTACGAGCAGTACTTC. This translates into CASSLAVSYEQYF.

This clone was recorded only once. J is TRBJ1-2 and V is TRBV5-6, with D uncertain. V was shortened by 0 bases and J by 8 bases, with 8 bases between the two germline ends. CDR1 is SGHDT, CDR2 YYEEEE, per germline. The CDR3 runs 12 residues. The CDR3: CASSLGPRGYTF. The CDR3 DNA reads TGTGCCAGCAGCTTGGGCCCTCGGGGCTACACCTTC.

The gene calls are TRBV19 and TRBJ1-1; D unresolved. The V end was cut by 7 bases, the J end by 5 bases, with 17 bases between. This CDR3 comprises 14 residues. In germline, CDR1 is LNHDA, CDR2 SQIVND (reference sequence). The CDR3 bases are TGTGCCAGTACCCCTGGCCCGGGGTGGACTGAAGCTTTCTTT. Its translation: CASTPGPGWTEAFF.

This clone was observed once. The chain links TRBV18 to TRBJ2-1; 12 nucleotides align to TRBD2. V gave up 6 bases and J gave up 8 bases; unmatched junction bases: 8. The germline gives CDR1 KGHSH, CDR2 LQKENI. The CDR3 is 15 amino acids. In DNA form, the CDR3 reads TGTGCCAGCTCCCAGACTAGCGGGAGAATCGATGAGCAGTTCTTC. It specifies CASSQTSGRIDEQFF.

J is TRBJ2-7 and V is TRBV10-2, with D possibly matching TRBD1 (6 bases). In germline, CDR1 is WSHSY, CDR2 SAAADI. The ends were cut back, 2 bases at V and 7 bases at J, with 9 bases in the middle. This CDR3 has 12 residues. Written as DNA, the CDR3 is TGCGCCAGCAGTGAGCAGGGGTGGGAGCAGTACTTC. Protein sequence: CASSEQGWEQYF.

The chain employs TRBV11-1 and TRBJ2-1; D perhaps matches TRBD2 (5 bases). V was shortened by 5 bases and J by 4 bases, with 12 bases between the two germline ends. Germline CDR1 is SGHAT and CDR2 is FQDESV (reference sequence). The CDR3 covers 14 residues. The CDR3 spells CASSPRTPYNEQFF. The CDR3 DNA reads TGTGCCAGCAGCCCGCGGACTCCATACAATGAGCAGTTCTTC.

This clone was observed a handful of times. The chain has TRBV6-1 and TRBJ1-4, with D maybe TRBD1 (6 bases). The germline V gene encodes CDR1 MNHNS and CDR2 SASEGT. V was cut by 4 bases and J by 2 bases, with 11 bases left in between. The CDR3 runs to 15 residues. In DNA form, the CDR3 reads TGTGCCAGCAGTGGACGGGGGGCGACTAATGAAAAACTGTTTTTT. Residues: CASSGRGATNEKLFF.

The CDR3 coding sequence is TGTGCCAGCAGCGGACAGACAGGGAGTATAGGAAACACCATATATTTT. This encodes CASSGQTGSIGNTIYF. The gene calls are TRBV9 and TRBJ1-3; 7 bases align to TRBD1. The germline CDR1 and CDR2 sequences are SGDLS and YYNGEE. The CDR3 runs to 16 residues. The ends lost 3 bases at V and 4 bases at J; junction bases unmatched: 10.